The 13 T cell receptor beta chains below come from one sample, sequenced in a study of PD-1 blockade in classical Hodgkin lymphoma. Profiling relied on immunoSEQ multiplex PCR, and the TCRdb table lists in-frame clones only, not all of them. This table has about 150,000 clones, just under 80% appearing once. Every patient experienced relapse after autologous stem cell transplantation, and brentuximab vedotin exposure varied. Specimen: peripheral blood mononuclear cells (PBMCs), collected before the second cycle of nivolumab. The origin of the receptors is a human donor with classical Hodgkin lymphoma.

The gene calls are TRBV19 and TRBJ1-6; 11 bases agree with TRBD1. J lost 7 bases, V lost 6 bases, and 5 bases had no gene match. Germline V gene sequence: CDR1 LNHDA, CDR2 SQIVND (reference sequence). This CDR3 has 15 amino acids. The CDR3 is CASRHGTGGNSPLHF. The CDR3 coding sequence is TGTGCCAGTAGGCATGGGACAGGGGGGAATTCACCCCTCCACTTT.

This chain uses TRBV19 with TRBJ2-7; D may be TRBD2 (7 bases). Trimming took 3 bases from V and 4 from J, leaving 13 bases between them. Germline CDR1 and CDR2: LNHDA and SQIVND (reference sequence). This CDR3 is 14 amino acids long. This chain's CDR3 is CASSMRGPGYEQYF. The DNA of the CDR3 is TGTGCCAGTAGTATGCGGGGGCCAGGGTACGAGCAGTACTTC.

This clone has a single count. V is TRBV6-5 and J is TRBJ2-3; D uncertain. Germline lookup yields CDR1 MNHEY and CDR2 SVGAGI. The V gene lost 7 bases and the J gene lost 0 bases, with 11 bases spanning the gap. CDR3 length: 14 amino acids. The DNA for the CDR3 is TGTGCCAGCAACCGCGACCTTAGCACAGATACGCAGTATTTT. As protein: CASNRDLSTDTQYF.

The chain is built from TRBV27 and TRBJ2-2; D possibly corresponds to TRBD2 (5 bases). The V gene's germline CDR1 is MNHEY and CDR2 SMNVEV (reference sequence). With 6 bases removed from V and 2 bases from J, the gap between germline ends came to 16 bases. The CDR3 extends over 16 amino acids. CDR3 DNA sequence: TGTGCCAGCAGCCCACTAGGAGTGGGAAACACCGGGGAGCTGTTTTTT. Protein: CASSPLGVGNTGELFF.

The chain joins TRBV10-3 to TRBJ1-5; D perhaps matches TRBD1 (5 bases). The CDR3 runs 14 residues. Germline assignment: CDR1 ENHRY and CDR2 SYGVKD. V gave up 5 bases and J gave up 2 bases, with 10 bases separating them. CDR3 coding DNA: TGTGCCATCAGTCTCGACAGTGGCAATCAGCCCCAGCATTTT. Translation gives CAISLDSGNQPQHF.

This sequence joins TRBV28 and TRBJ1-5; D is possibly TRBD1 (5 bases). Trimming left V 1 base short and J 3 bases short, with 16 bases between. Germline V gene sequence: CDR1 MDHEN, CDR2 SYDVKM. CDR3 length: 17 amino acids. The DNA of the CDR3 is TGTGCCAGCAGTTTATTGGTGACAGCCTCTAACAATCAGCCCCAGCATTTT. It translates to CASSLLVTASNNQPQHF.

V gene TRBV11-2 combines with J gene TRBJ2-1; perhaps TRBD2 as D (6 bases). Germline V gene lookup returns CDR1 SGHAT and CDR2 FQNNGV. The V end lost 1 base, the J end lost 8 bases, and 15 bases lay between the germline ends. The CDR3 contains 15 residues. DNA of the CDR3: TGTGCCAGCAGCTTAGTAGTCGGGAGATCCTATGAGCAGTTCTTC. It is translated as CASSLVVGRSYEQFF.

This clone was counted a few times. The chain joins TRBV12-2 to TRBJ2-7; TRBD1 is taken as the D call from the table, unchecked against the DNA. TRBV12-2 is flagged as a pseudogene. This CDR3 is 19 amino acids long. The chain's CDR3 is CASRFSPGQGPLPPYEQYF. The DNA for the CDR3 is TGTGCAAGTCGCTTTTCGCCGGGACAGGGTCCCCTTCCCCCCTACGAGCAGTACTTC.

V and J are TRBV11-2 and TRBJ1-1; D not resolved. Between the trimmed V and J ends, which lost 1 base and 6 bases, there was a span of 6 bases. This CDR3 contains 12 residues. Germline CDR1 reads SGHAT; CDR2 reads FQNNGV. The CDR3 reads CASSLGTAEAFF. As DNA, the CDR3 is TGTGCCAGCAGCTTAGGGACGGCTGAAGCTTTCTTT.

The genes are TRBV10-3 and TRBJ1-1, with 8 bases matching TRBD1. The CDR3 totals 13 residues. The V gene's germline CDR1 is ENHRY and CDR2 SYGVKD. The V gene end was trimmed by 8 bases and the J gene end by 6 bases; junction bases not matched to a gene: 8. The CDR3 loop reads CAIASTGGAEAFF. CDR3 bases: TGTGCCATCGCTAGCACAGGGGGGGCTGAAGCTTTCTTT.

V gene TRBV27 combines with J gene TRBJ2-3, with D possibly being TRBD2 (5 bases). V lost 2 bases, J lost 4 bases, and 13 bases lay in between. Germline-derived CDR1 and CDR2 are MNHEY and SMNVEV (reference sequence). There are 15 residues in the CDR3. CDR3 nucleotide sequence: TGTGCCAGCAGTTTACAGGACCCGAGGGCAGATACGCAGTATTTT. It codes for CASSLQDPRADTQYF.

J is TRBJ2-6 and V is TRBV18; 7 bases are shared with TRBD1. V was pared by 3 bases and J by 4 bases, with 9 bases of the junction left unmatched. The CDR3 spans 17 residues. CDR1 and CDR2 from the germline V gene are KGHSH and LQKENI. CDR3 protein: CASSPVTGAAGANVLTF. CDR3 nucleotide sequence: TGTGCCAGCTCACCGGTAACAGGGGCAGCCGGGGCCAACGTCCTGACTTTC.

CDR3 loop: CASGPGTYEQYF. The CDR3 coding sequence is TGTGCCAGCGGGCCAGGAACCTACGAGCAGTACTTC. The chain employs TRBV9 and TRBJ2-7, with unresolved D. Germline values: CDR1 SGDLS, CDR2 YYNGEE. This CDR3 has 12 residues. V lost 7 bases, J lost 2 bases, and 10 bases lay in between. Drawing the rest from reference TRBV9 and TRBJ2-7, the complete variable domain is DSGVTQTPKHLITATGQRVTLRCSPRSGDLSVYWYQQSLDQGLQFLIQYYNGEERAKGNILERFSAQQFPDLHSELNLSSLELGDSALYFCASGPGTYEQYFGPGTRLTVT.